Presented here are 16 T cell receptor beta chains from one specimen sequenced in a study of shared clonotypes between healthy human individuals. Generated by immunoSEQ multiplex PCR, the TCRdb table keeps only in-frame clones and is missing some. Here the sample spans approximately 400,000 clones, about 97% being singletons. Input material: memory CD8+ T cells sorted from blood. Subset here: CD45RO+ cells pooled with CCR7-negative TemRA cells. The receptors shown here come from a man aged 30 to 39 in good health.

The chain uses TRBV7-9 and TRBJ1-2; 10 bases agree with TRBD1. With V trimmed by 3 bases and J by 6 bases, 4 bases remained unmatched. Germline CDR1 is SEHNR and CDR2 is FQNEAQ (reference sequence). CDR3 length: 14 amino acids. The DNA for the CDR3 is TGTGCCAGCAGCTTCCCCGGGACAGGGGATGGCTACACCTTC. Translated: CASSFPGTGDGYTF.

The CDR3 protein is CAWGDTYEQYF. The CDR3, as DNA: TGTGCCTGGGGCGACACCTACGAGCAGTACTTC. This chain connects TRBV30 to TRBJ2-7; no reliable D call. Trimming took off 5 bases at V and 2 bases at J, with 7 bases between the two ends. Germline loops: CDR1 GTSNPN, CDR2 SVGIG (reference sequence). This CDR3 contains 11 residues.

The chain uses TRBV6-4 and TRBJ2-3, with no clear D. The germline V gene encodes CDR1 MRHNA and CDR2 SNTAGT. This CDR3 has 12 amino acids. V lost 6 bases, J lost 0 bases, and 4 bases lay in between. The CDR3 sequence is CASSGSTDTQYF. In DNA, the CDR3 is TGTGCCAGCAGCGGGAGCACAGATACGCAGTATTTT.

The genes are TRBV11-2 and TRBJ2-4; 8 nucleotides match TRBD2. With V trimmed by 3 bases and J by 2 bases, 0 bases remained unmatched. Looked up from germline, CDR1 is SGHAT and CDR2 is FQNNGV. CDR3 length: 14 residues. The CDR3 DNA follows: TGTGCCAGCAGCTTTAGCGGGACCAAAAACATTCAGTACTTC. It translates to CASSFSGTKNIQYF.

The chain links TRBV11-2 to TRBJ2-1; TRBD2 aligns across 7 bases. V dropped 5 bases and J dropped 4; count of bases not matched to a gene: 8. Germline V CDR1 and CDR2: SGHAT, FQNNGV. This CDR3 has 15 amino acids. The CDR3 DNA reads TGTGCCAGCAGCAAGATGGGAGGGGTTTACAATGAGCAGTTCTTC. Its translation is CASSKMGGVYNEQFF.

The chain has TRBV7-9 and TRBJ1-1, with D possibly TRBD1 on 5 matching bases. Looked up from germline, CDR1 is SEHNR and CDR2 is FQNEAQ (reference sequence). The CDR3 contains 13 residues. Trimming shortened V by 1 base and J by 8 bases, and 11 bases separated the two germline ends. The CDR3 loop is CASSLEGTSEAFF. In nucleotides, the CDR3 is TGTGCCAGCAGCTTAGAGGGGACGTCCGAAGCTTTCTTT.

The rearrangement uses TRBV18 and TRBJ2-3, with 14 bases that match TRBD2. Germline-derived CDR1 and CDR2 are KGHSH and LQKENI. J lost 8 bases, V lost 4 bases, and 8 bases had no gene match. The CDR3 has 16 amino acids. The CDR3 sequence: CASSRGLAGESGTQYF. In DNA form, the CDR3 reads TGTGCCAGCTCACGGGGACTAGCGGGAGAATCGGGTACGCAGTATTTT.

This clone has a single count. The rearrangement links TRBV2 to TRBJ1-5; no firm D call. The ends were cut back, 8 bases at V and 4 bases at J, with 15 bases in the middle. The CDR3 is made up of 14 amino acids. Germline CDR1 is SNHLY and CDR2 is FYNNEI. The CDR3 is CASSGKRLNQPQHF. In DNA, the CDR3 is TGTGCCAGCTCCGGGAAGCGTTTAAATCAGCCCCAGCATTTT.

This clone was observed a few times. CDR3 DNA: TGTGCCAGCAGTTTAGGGACAGGGGGCAATCAGCCCCAGCATTTT. It specifies CASSLGTGGNQPQHF. V and J are TRBV28 and TRBJ1-5, with 10 bases matching TRBD1. Per germline, CDR1 MDHEN and CDR2 SYDVKM. V dropped 2 bases and J dropped 2; count of bases not matched to a gene: 0. The CDR3 spans 15 residues.

This clone was observed a few times. This rearrangement joins TRBV30 to TRBJ1-1, with a possible D match to TRBD1 (5 bases). Germline V gives CDR1 GTSNPN, CDR2 SVGIG (reference sequence). Trimming left V 3 bases short and J 0 bases short, with 8 bases between. The CDR3 is 13 residues long. The CDR3 is CAWRKGLNTEAFF. The CDR3 nucleotides are TGTGCCTGGAGGAAGGGGTTGAACACTGAAGCTTTCTTT.

This clone was observed a single time. The chain recombines TRBV27 with TRBJ2-3; possibly TRBD2 for D (5 bases). V shed 6 bases and J shed 6 bases, with 13 bases lying between them. The germline V gene has CDR1 MNHEY and CDR2 SMNVEV (reference sequence). CDR3 length: 13 amino acids. The CDR3 region has the DNA TGTGCCAGCAGCTTCACTAGGGCGGATACGCAGTATTTT. Translated, it gives CASSFTRADTQYF.

The J gene is TRBJ2-7, the V gene TRBV6-5, with TRBD2 matching over 9 bases. Germline V gene data show CDR1 as MNHEY and CDR2 as SVGAGI. Trimming cost V 0 bases and J 6 bases; bases outside gene matches: 9. The CDR3 is made up of 16 amino acids. The CDR3 DNA reads as TGTGCCAGCAGTTACTCCGCGGTAGCGGGAGTCTTCGAGCAGTACTTC. It translates to CASSYSAVAGVFEQYF.

The chain employs TRBV10-2 and TRBJ2-1; either TRBD1 or TRBD2 may supply D (5 bases each). From germline, CDR1 is WSHSY and CDR2 SAAADI. V was pared by 3 bases and J by 13 bases, with 10 bases between. This CDR3 is built from 11 residues. CDR3 sequence reads: CASSERDLQFF. CDR3 DNA: TGCGCCAGCAGTGAAAGGGACCTACAGTTCTTC.

The V and J genes are TRBV7-9 and TRBJ2-1; D not certain. V lost 5 bases to trimming and J lost 5 bases, with 7 bases between them. The germline gives CDR1 SEHNR, CDR2 FQNEAQ (reference sequence). There are 12 residues in the CDR3. In nucleotides, the CDR3 is TGTGCCAGCAGCAAACCCGACAATGAGCAGTTCTTC. It yields the protein CASSKPDNEQFF.

The rearrangement joins TRBV5-6 to TRBJ1-5, with D possibly being TRBD1 (5 bases). Looked up from germline, CDR1 is SGHDT and CDR2 is YYEEEE. With 2 bases removed from V and 3 bases from J, the gap between germline ends came to 9 bases. The CDR3 sequence is 14 residues long. CDR3 protein: CASSLGRDNQPQHF. The CDR3 bases are TGTGCCAGCAGCTTAGGCAGGGACAATCAGCCCCAGCATTTT.

The genes are TRBV6-4 and TRBJ2-5, with 10 bases that match TRBD2. Trimming took 11 bases from V and 4 from J; bases not matched to a gene: 22. This CDR3 has 18 amino acids. Germline V gene lookup returns CDR1 MRHNA and CDR2 SNTAGT. The CDR3 loop is CARKNQAGGPNLAETQYF. The DNA of the CDR3 is TGTGCCCGAAAAAACCAAGCGGGAGGGCCGAATTTAGCAGAGACCCAGTACTTC.